These 13 T cell receptor beta chains came from one sample sequenced in a study of blood T cell repertoires in COVID-19. TCRdb's table, derived via immunoSEQ multiplex PCR, lists solely in-frame clones and lacks some. Here the sample spans nearly 250,000 clones, approximately 85% being singletons. The sequencing sample was made of PBMCs or T cells enriched from blood (not recorded which). These receptors were taken from a woman in her fifties or sixties with acute COVID-19.

V usage is TRBV6-2 or TRBV6-3 and J usage is TRBJ1-2; maybe TRBD1 (5 bases). This CDR3 has 15 residues. Trimming stripped 2 bases from V and 3 bases from J, with 13 bases between. Germline CDR1 is MNHEY and CDR2 is SVGEGT. The CDR3 sequence is CASSYPSDSDYGYTF. CDR3 DNA: TGTGCCAGCAGTTACCCCTCCGACAGTGACTATGGCTACACCTTC.

The gene calls are TRBV10-3 and TRBJ1-6; D may be TRBD1 (6 bases). The V and J ends lost 3 bases and 0 bases respectively, with 21 bases between them. The germline V gene encodes CDR1 ENHRY and CDR2 SYGVKD. The CDR3 sequence is 20 residues long. CDR3 sequence (DNA): TGTGCCATCAGTGAAGGGTTGGCGGGGGGCGGTAGCTCCTATAATTCACCCCTCCACTTT. As protein: CAISEGLAGGGSSYNSPLHF.

The V gene is TRBV10-3, the J gene TRBJ1-2; 7 positions match TRBD1. The CDR3 sequence is 14 residues long. V lost 2 bases, J lost 6 bases, and 6 bases stayed unmatched. The germline V gene has CDR1 ENHRY and CDR2 SYGVKD. The CDR3 coding sequence is TGTGCCATCAGTGAGGGAGGGGGCGAGGATGGCTACACCTTC. It encodes CAISEGGGEDGYTF.

This rearrangement joins TRBV10-1 to TRBJ1-5; tentative D call: TRBD1 (5 bases). The CDR3 is made up of 14 amino acids. Germline assignment: CDR1 WNHNN and CDR2 SYGVQD (reference sequence). V was clipped by 8 bases and J by 3 bases, with 14 bases between them. DNA for the CDR3: TGCGCCAGCTCCCCCGCCGGACACAATCAGCCCCAGCATTTT. Its translation is CASSPAGHNQPQHF.

The chain has TRBV21-1 and TRBJ1-3; TRBD1 reflects the table's D call only, with no check against the DNA. TRBV21-1 is described as a pseudogene. This CDR3 is built from 10 residues. The CDR3 bases are TGTGCCAGCAGCAGGGGGACAGTATATTTT. This sequence encodes CASSRGTVYF.

The gene calls are TRBV13 and TRBJ1-3; D is possibly TRBD1 (5 bases). CDR1 is PRHDT, CDR2 FYEKMQ, per germline (reference sequence). This CDR3 spans 15 amino acids. V was trimmed by 3 bases and J by 0 bases, leaving 9 bases between them. Here the CDR3 DNA reads TGTGCCAGCAGCTTTGGGGCCGGCTCTGGAAACACCATATATTTT. As protein: CASSFGAGSGNTIYF.

The rearrangement joins TRBV5-1 to TRBJ1-2, with 8 bases matching TRBD1. The length of the CDR3 is 14 residues. J gave up 2 bases and V 4 bases, and 4 bases lay outside the gene matches. CDR1 SGHRS and CDR2 YFSETQ come from the germline V gene. The CDR3 region has the DNA TGCGCCAGCAGCCCGGGACAGGAAAACTATGGCTACACCTTC. The encoded protein is CASSPGQENYGYTF.

V gene TRBV19 combines with J gene TRBJ1-2; the D is unclear. V lost 2 bases and J lost 3, with 19 bases in between. CDR3 length: 17 residues. Per germline, CDR1 LNHDA and CDR2 SQIVND (reference sequence). The CDR3 is CASSIISRPQRDYGYTF. The CDR3 DNA reads TGTGCCAGTAGTATAATATCGAGACCCCAGAGGGACTATGGCTACACCTTC.

This sequence joins TRBV2 and TRBJ1-1, with D possibly being TRBD1 (6 bases). The length of the CDR3 is 13 residues. Germline V lookup: CDR1 SNHLY, CDR2 FYNNEI. V lost 7 bases and J 3 bases, leaving 12 bases between the germline ends. The CDR3 sequence is CASTEGVYTEAFF. The CDR3, as DNA: TGTGCCAGCACCGAGGGGGTGTACACTGAAGCTTTCTTT.

This chain connects TRBV6-5 to TRBJ1-2; unclear D gene. V lost 6 bases, J lost 7 bases, and 18 bases lay in between. The CDR3 runs to 14 residues. CDR1 is MNHEY, CDR2 SVGAGI, per germline. CDR3 amino acids: CASRLTTSPGGYTF. Written as DNA, the CDR3 is TGTGCCAGCAGGTTGACTACGTCCCCCGGTGGCTACACCTTC.

The chain employs TRBV3-1 (or the pseudogene TRBV3-2) and TRBJ1-4, with D tentatively TRBD1 (6 bases). Deletions cut 6 bases from V and 8 bases from J, with 19 bases between. In germline, CDR1 is LGHDT, CDR2 YNNKEL (reference sequence). The CDR3 is made up of 15 amino acids. The CDR3 reads CASSNSGTGGEKLFF. The CDR3 DNA reads as TGTGCCAGCAGTAACAGTGGGACGGGGGGCGAAAAACTGTTTTTT.

CDR3 bases: TGTGCCAGCAGTGGCCGACAGGGGCGGAGGATCGACTATGGCTACACCTTC. Translation gives CASSGRQGRRIDYGYTF. The chain has TRBV6-1 and TRBJ1-2; 8 positions match TRBD1. CDR1 is MNHNS, CDR2 SASEGT, per germline. V was pared by 4 bases and J by 3 bases, with 13 bases of the junction left unmatched. CDR3 size: 17 residues.

The J gene is TRBJ1-2, the V gene TRBV6-5; 9 nucleotides align to TRBD1. Germline V gene lookup returns CDR1 MNHEY and CDR2 SVGAGI. The CDR3 has 14 residues. V shed 6 bases, J shed 4 bases, and the junction held 6 bases outside the gene matches. CDR3 DNA sequence: TGTGCCAGCAGGGGACAGGGTGGATCCTATGGCTACACCTTC. Amino acids: CASRGQGGSYGYTF.